This T cell receptor (beta chain) derives from a study of T cell repertoires in cytomegalovirus infection. Study details: Newly reported HLA-C-restricted and thoroughly characterized HLA-B-restricted CMV epitopes were employed. Based on public TCR beta signatures, there were indications of CMV infection and of a matching HLA type.

Trimming stripped 11 bases from V and 1 base from J, with 14 bases between. Germline CDR1 reads SNHLY; CDR2 reads FYNNEI. The CDR3 covers 13 residues. TCRdb re-called the reads through MiXCR, storing one row per CDR3 protein. This table holds approximately 730,000 distinct CDR3 sequences, almost 30% found once. About this clonotype itself: Its antigen is unidentified.

Findings of the study overall: People with CMV and the relevant HLA were identified by cumulative public TCR beta family frequency. HLA-C-restricted CMV-specific TCR beta clonotypes prevailed in the ex vivo response.

The genes are TRBV2 and TRBJ1-1, with a tentative D call TRBD1 (6 bases). This specimen consisted of cultured CD8+ T cells from PBMCs, obtained from culture after CMV antigen stimulation. This TCR derives from a human donor in good health (CMV status not recorded). Some clones in this sample may be carry-over from other donors' samples. DNA for the CDR3: TGTGCCGTTCGGGACACGACGAACACTGAAGCTTTCTTT. Protein sequence: CAVRDTTNTEAFF.